The clone carrying this T cell receptor beta chain was seen only a few times. The sample comes from a study of shared clonotypes between healthy human individuals. Study-level information: Aged 18 to 49, the donors were a couple of women and a few men.

TCRdb's copy holds only in-frame clones and misses some; the assay was immunoSEQ multiplex PCR. The sample has about 2.4 million clones, more than 80% seen once; the top ten hold 0.13% to 0.15%. Trimming pared 4 bases from V and 5 bases from J, leaving 11 bases between. Germline CDR1 reads WNHNN; CDR2 reads SYGVQD (reference sequence). The CDR3 contains 13 residues. The source is a man in his late teens or twenties in good health. Sequencing was done on a sample of naive CD4+ T cells sorted from blood. Subset noted: CD45RA+ positively selected. The chain links TRBV10-1 to TRBJ1-1, with D tentatively TRBD1 (5 bases). Here the CDR3 DNA reads TGCGCCAGCAGTGGGGGGATTGGTACTGAAGCTTTCTTT. Its translation: CASSGGIGTEAFF.